The 7 T cell receptor beta chains below all came from one sample that was sequenced in a study of blood T cells in healthy people across ages. Primed by a sample-barcoded 5' primer and a J-beta primer mix, a second PCR proceeded for 7 to 11 cycles. TCRdb fed the 5' RACE reads into MiXCR, producing one record per CDR3 protein. This table holds roughly 2 million distinct CDR3 sequences, about 50% found once. The sample consisted of blood. All receptors derive from a woman aged 40 to 50 in good health.

CDR3 in DNA: TGTGCCAGCAGTTTAGAGCCAGGGGGGGCCTACGAGCAGTACTTC. This codes for CASSLEPGGAYEQYF. The chain carries TRBV12-3 or TRBV12-4 and TRBJ2-7, with D perhaps TRBD1 or TRBD2 (7 bases each). With 1 base removed from V and 2 bases from J, the gap between germline ends came to 12 bases. CDR3 size: 15 residues.

This rearrangement joins TRBV10-3 to TRBJ1-1; 8 nucleotides match TRBD1. Germline V gene sequence: CDR1 ENHRY, CDR2 SYGVKD. J lost 3 bases, V lost 4 bases, and 4 bases had no gene match. The CDR3 spans 14 residues. The CDR3 here is CAISGDRLDTEAFF. The CDR3 DNA sequence: TGTGCCATCAGTGGGGACAGGCTTGACACTGAAGCTTTCTTT.

The rearrangement links TRBV5-1 to TRBJ2-4; the D gene is possibly TRBD2 (6 bases). The V gene's germline CDR1 is SGHRS and CDR2 YFSETQ. The ends were cut back, 4 bases at V and 6 bases at J, with 20 bases in the middle. The CDR3 loop spans 16 amino acids. The DNA of the CDR3 is TGCGCCAGCAGCCCTGGGCCGGAGGGGATTATAAACATTCAGTACTTC. Protein product: CASSPGPEGIINIQYF.

A remark on this clonotype: A junction end diverges from the germline sequence, so it may reflect a read error. CDR3 protein: CASIQNPGTGLNEQSF. CDR3 bases: TGTGCCAGCATTCAAAACCCCGGGACAGGGTTAAATGAGCAGTCCTTC. The chain combines TRBV27 with TRBJ2-1; 9 bases align to TRBD1. Germline V gene lookup returns CDR1 MNHEY and CDR2 SMNVEV (reference sequence). The CDR3 loop spans 16 amino acids.

The genes are TRBV6-1 and TRBJ2-5; possibly TRBD2 for D (6 bases). The last part of the DNA fits TRBJ2-7 better; the J call may be wrong. This CDR3 spans 15 amino acids. CDR1 MNHNS and CDR2 SASEGT come from the germline V gene. CDR3 loop: CASSDPFSGHYEQYF. The CDR3 DNA is TGTGCCAGCAGTGACCCTTTCAGCGGGCACTACGAGCAGTACTTC.

Only a few counts were recorded for this clonotype. This chain links TRBV6-2 or TRBV6-3 with TRBJ2-1; tentative D call: TRBD1 (6 bases). Trimming took 6 bases from V and 3 from J, leaving 18 bases between them. The germline V gene has CDR1 MNHEY and CDR2 SVGEGT. The CDR3 has 16 amino acids. CDR3: CASSTLQGSSYNEQFF. DNA for the CDR3: TGTGCCAGCAGCACCCTTCAGGGGAGCAGCTACAATGAGCAGTTCTTC.

This clonotype was seen a handful of times. The V gene is TRBV4-3, the J gene TRBJ2-1; D is perhaps TRBD1 (6 bases). Germline CDR1 is LGHNA and CDR2 is YSLEER. This CDR3 is built from 16 residues. V was trimmed by 5 bases and J by 0 bases, leaving 14 bases between them. CDR3 DNA sequence: TGCGCCAGCAGCAGGACAGTTAGCAGCTCCTACAATGAGCAGTTCTTC. Translating it yields CASSRTVSSSYNEQFF.